The clone carrying this T cell receptor (beta chain) was seen only a few times. The sample belongs to a study of blood T cell repertoires in COVID-19. Turning to the study itself: Some COVID-19 samples were acute and others convalescent; all came from the United States, Italy and Spain. In each case, the material was cDNA or gDNA derived from T cells, B-cell-depleted T cells, or PBMCs.

This CDR3 spans 15 amino acids. V shed 2 bases, J shed 8 bases, and the junction held 9 bases outside the gene matches. The germline CDR1 and CDR2 sequences are SGHTA and FQGTGA. As handled by the study authors: The assay estimated nucleated cells by amplifying reference gene primers. The repertoire was sequenced with immunoSEQ multiplex PCR; TCRdb's copy has only in-frame clones and lacks some. D and trimming come from the DNA, and the V and J calls and clone size come from that table. The sample has about 200,000 clones, around four fifths seen once. This chain joins TRBV7-3 and TRBJ1-2; TRBD1 agrees at 9 bases. The source is a man in his forties or fifties with acute or convalescent COVID-19. Sequenced material: peripheral blood. The CDR3 DNA sequence: TGTGCCAGCAGCTTAGAGGGACAGGGCCTGGGCGGCTACACCTTC. It encodes CASSLEGQGLGGYTF.